This TCR beta chain derives from a study of T cell repertoires in cytomegalovirus infection. Study-wide background: Public TCR beta signatures indicated both CMV infection and matching HLA type. Study results and caveats: People with CMV and the relevant HLA were identified by cumulative public TCR beta family frequency. The ex vivo response showed dominance by HLA-C-restricted CMV-specific TCR beta clonotypes.

Turning to this clonotype: The antigen is undetermined.

The junction had 11 bases not matched to a gene; V was cut back by 4 bases and J by 10 bases. The CDR3 length is 15 residues. CDR1 and CDR2 (germline): MNHEY, SMNVEV (reference sequence). Using its own MiXCR run on the reads, TCRdb lists one record per CDR3 protein. Found here are hundreds of thousands of distinct CDR3 sequences, about 44% of them singletons; the top ten hold 43%. The source is a human donor in good health (CMV status not recorded). Some clones in this sample may be carry-over from other donors' samples. This rearrangement joins TRBV27 to TRBJ2-1; 9 bases are a match to TRBD2. Source: cultured PBMCs, taken from culture after CMV antigen stimulation. The CDR3 nucleotides read TGTGCCAGCAGTTCCCTGAGAAGCGGGAGGACGGAGCAGTTCTTC. Amino acids: CASSSLRSGRTEQFF.